This T cell receptor beta chain was sequenced during a study of OX40 agonist ivuxolimab in advanced cancers. Study information: Intravenous ivuxolimab at 0.01 to 10 mg/kg was given to patients every 2 weeks.

Only in-frame clones appear in the TCRdb table, and some are missing; sequencing was by immunoSEQ multiplex PCR. Of over 75,000 clones listed, roughly 93% are singletons. General study points: The specificity for antigen of the expanded peripheral T cells was not determined. Normalized expansion of T-cell clones was also low for some nonresponders. Partial responders treated at 0.1-3.0 mg/kg exhibited clonal expansion among the lowest measured.

To note about this clone: Its antigen is currently unknown.

This CDR3 region has 14 residues. Germline CDR1 SGHVS, CDR2 FQNEAQ. Sequencing used CD4+ or CD8+ T cells sorted from blood, obtained in a trial of the OX40 agonist ivuxolimab. This chain links TRBV7-8 with TRBJ2-5; D not certain. The J call could be wrong; TRBJ2-7 is a better fit for the DNA end. The source of this sequence is an adult with an advanced solid tumor such as melanoma, head and neck, liver or kidney cancer. The CDR3 spells CASRPQDGSYEQYF. The CDR3 region has the DNA TGTGCCAGCAGACCTCAGGACGGAAGCTACGAGCAGTACTTC.